This entry is about one T cell receptor beta chain. Its specificity is unknown. The protocol was immunoSEQ multiplex PCR, while the TCRdb copy is restricted to in-frame clones and leaves out a portion. The sample lists roughly 300,000 clones; less than 85% were seen once. J gave up 3 bases and V 8 bases, and 8 bases lay outside the gene matches. This CDR3 has 15 amino acids. The germline V gene has CDR1 SNHLY and CDR2 FYNNEI. Everyone who donated was a Caucasian adult who lived in Nashville, Tennessee. This specimen comes from a study of shared clonotypes between healthy human individuals. Study outcomes and limitations: Clonotype sharing across a handful of donors was observed for about 5.5% of naive CD4 clonotypes.

Sample: memory CD4+ T cells sorted from blood. As for subset: CD45RA-negative fraction. The clonotype was recovered from a man aged 30 to 39 in good health. V and J are TRBV2 and TRBJ2-2; 8 bases are shared with TRBD2. CDR3 sequence reads: CASGLGRGDTGELFF. The DNA for the CDR3 is TGTGCCAGCGGCCTCGGGAGGGGGGACACCGGGGAGCTGTTTTTT.